This TCR beta chain stems from a study of blood T cell repertoires in COVID-19. Overall study: Sites in the United States, Italy and Spain provided acute and convalescent COVID-19 samples. PBMCs, B-cell-depleted T cells, or T cells provided the cDNA or gDNA that made up the material.

In its sample, this clone was seen a few times. Germline values: CDR1 KGHDR, CDR2 SFDVKD. V trimming: 12 bases; J trimming: 2 bases; junction bases outside the gene matches: 14. The length of the CDR3 is 16 residues. In the authors' workflow: How many nucleated cells were present was estimated from reference gene primer amplification. Assay: immunoSEQ multiplex PCR; the TCRdb copy retains only in-frame clones and omits some. From that table come the V and J calls and clone size; the DNA was used to work out D and trimming. Of around 170,000 clones in the sample, roughly four fifths were seen once. The sequence was collected from a woman between 35 and 50 years old with acute or convalescent COVID-19. Sequenced: peripheral blood. The rearrangement uses TRBV24-1 and TRBJ2-3; 9 nucleotides line up with TRBD2. For the CDR3, the DNA is TGTGCCGCCTCGCGGGGTAGCGGGGGTTTCACAGATACGCAGTATTTT. This encodes CAASRGSGGFTDTQYF.